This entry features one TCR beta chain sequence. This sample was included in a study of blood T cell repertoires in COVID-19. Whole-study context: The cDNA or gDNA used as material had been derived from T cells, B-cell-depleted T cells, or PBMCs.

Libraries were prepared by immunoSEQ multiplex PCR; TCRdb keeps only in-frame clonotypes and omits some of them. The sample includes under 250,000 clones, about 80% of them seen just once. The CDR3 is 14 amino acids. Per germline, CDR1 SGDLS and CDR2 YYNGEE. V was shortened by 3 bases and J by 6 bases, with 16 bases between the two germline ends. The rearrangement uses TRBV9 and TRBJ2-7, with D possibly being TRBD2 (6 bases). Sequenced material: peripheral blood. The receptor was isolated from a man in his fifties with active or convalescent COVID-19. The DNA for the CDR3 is TGTGCCAGCAGCGCCGTGGGGGGAAGGGTCGAGCAGTACTTC. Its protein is CASSAVGGRVEQYF.